This T cell receptor beta chain stems from a study of blood T cell repertoires in COVID-19. Measured with immunoSEQ multiplex PCR; TCRdb has only the in-frame clones, and not every one. The table shows 240,000 or so clones, with about four fifths occurring only once. This CDR3 region has 13 residues. Germline V gene lookup returns CDR1 SGHTA and CDR2 FQGTGA. Trimming took 8 bases from V and 0 from J, leaving 11 bases between them. This clone was seen once. The sequenced sample was peripheral blood. The rearrangement joins TRBV7-3 to TRBJ2-7; TRBD1 might be the D (5 bases). The clonotype was recovered from a woman over 75 with COVID-19, enrolled during active disease. The CDR3 sequence: CASHLDSSYEQYF. In DNA, the CDR3 is TGTGCCAGCCACCTTGACAGCTCCTACGAGCAGTACTTC.